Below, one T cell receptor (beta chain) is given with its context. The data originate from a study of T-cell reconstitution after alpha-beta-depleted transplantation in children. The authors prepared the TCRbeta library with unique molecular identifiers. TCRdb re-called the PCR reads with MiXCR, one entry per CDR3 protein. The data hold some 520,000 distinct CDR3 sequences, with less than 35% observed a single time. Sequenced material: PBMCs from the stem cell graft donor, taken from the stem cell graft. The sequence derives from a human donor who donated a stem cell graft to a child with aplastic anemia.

The CDR3 DNA reads TGTGCCAGCTCGGGGGGACGCCTATCTTATGGCTACACCTTC. Translated, it gives CASSGGRLSYGYTF. V and J are TRBV10-3 and TRBJ1-2, with D perhaps TRBD1 (5 bases). V lost 10 bases and J lost 5, with 20 bases in between. Germline CDR1 and CDR2: ENHRY and SYGVKD. The CDR3 extends over 14 amino acids.